Presented here are 27 T cell receptor beta chains from one specimen sequenced in a study of blood T cell repertoires in COVID-19. Only in-frame clones appear in the TCRdb table, and some are missing; sequencing was by immunoSEQ multiplex PCR. The sample has some 60,000 clones; about 87% are singletons. Material for sequencing was peripheral blood. The receptor source for this set is a human donor with active COVID-19. The donor label of this sample is uncertain.

This rearrangement joins TRBV29-1 to TRBJ2-7; tentative D call: TRBD2 (5 bases). The CDR3 length is 12 residues. CDR1 is SQVTM and CDR2 is ANQGSEA in the germline V gene. Deletions cut 4 bases from V and 4 bases from J, with 11 bases between. The CDR3 DNA is TGCAGCGTTGGGTCTAGCCAGTACGAGCAGTACTTC. This codes for CSVGSSQYEQYF.

This chain links TRBV2 with TRBJ2-5; D might be TRBD1 (5 bases). The CDR3 spans 19 residues. Germline V gene data show CDR1 as SNHLY and CDR2 as FYNNEI. The V end lost 7 bases, the J end lost 0 bases, and 27 bases lay between the germline ends. CDR3 region: CASNRQPSGVQEYQETQYF. In DNA form, the CDR3 reads TGTGCCAGCAACAGACAGCCCTCGGGCGTGCAAGAGTACCAAGAGACCCAGTACTTC. The whole variable domain, filled in from reference TRBV2 and TRBJ2-5, reads EPEVTQTPSHQVTQMGQEVILRCVPISNHLYFYWYRQILGQKVEFLVSFYNNEISEKSEIFDDQFSVERPDGSNFTLKIRSTKLEDSAMYFCASNRQPSGVQEYQETQYFGPGTRLLVL.

The V call is TRBV7-9, the J call TRBJ1-4; D gene ambiguous. Germline values: CDR1 SEHNR, CDR2 FQNEAQ (reference sequence). The CDR3 length is 13 residues. With 1 base removed from V and 12 bases from J, the gap between germline ends came to 12 bases. CDR3 residues: CASSLVAVEELFF. The CDR3 region has the DNA TGTGCCAGCAGCTTAGTTGCGGTTGAGGAACTGTTTTTT.

The chain combines TRBV6-5 with TRBJ2-7; weak D call: TRBD2 (5 bases). There are 14 residues in the CDR3. The ends were cut back, 4 bases at V and 2 bases at J, with 12 bases in the middle. Germline CDR1 and CDR2: MNHEY and SVGAGI. The CDR3 DNA reads as TGTGCCAGCAGTTCCCCACGGGGTACCTACGAGCAGTACTTC. Translating it yields CASSSPRGTYEQYF.

The rearrangement links TRBV7-3 to TRBJ2-7; TRBD2 might be the D (6 bases). The V end was cut by 3 bases, the J end by 0 bases, with 9 bases between. The V gene's germline CDR1 is SGHTA and CDR2 FQGTGA. This CDR3 has 14 residues. The CDR3 loop reads CASSLAGPSYEQYF. The CDR3 DNA reads TGTGCCAGCAGCTTGGCGGGGCCCTCCTACGAGCAGTACTTC.

This clone has only one observation. This chain joins TRBV28 and TRBJ1-1; possibly TRBD1 for D (5 bases). With 6 bases removed from V and 4 bases from J, the gap between germline ends came to 9 bases. CDR1 MDHEN and CDR2 SYDVKM come from the germline V gene. The CDR3 has 12 residues. CDR3 DNA: TGTGCCAGCAGCACGGGGGGCACTGAAGCTTTCTTT. Its translation: CASSTGGTEAFF. The whole variable domain, remainder taken from reference TRBV28 and TRBJ1-1, is DVKVTQSSRYLVKRTGEKVFLECVQDMDHENMFWYRQDPGLGLRLIYFSYDVKMKEKGDIPEGYSVSREKKERFSLILESASTNQTSMYLCASSTGGTEAFFGQGTRLTVV.

V gene TRBV6-5 combines with J gene TRBJ2-7; the D gene is possibly TRBD2 (6 bases). Trimming took 6 bases from V and 5 from J, leaving 20 bases between them. CDR1 MNHEY and CDR2 SVGAGI come from the germline V gene. This CDR3 region has 15 residues. CDR3 residues: CASRRTGTGVHEQYF. CDR3 DNA: TGTGCCAGCAGGCGAACCGGGACGGGGGTCCACGAGCAGTACTTC.

This clone showed up just once. CDR3 coding DNA: TGTGCCAAGAAAACCGGGACAGTTTACGAGCAGTACTTC. This encodes CAKKTGTVYEQYF. The chain is built from TRBV6-4 and TRBJ2-7, with TRBD1 matching over 7 bases. Per the germline V gene, CDR1 is MRHNA and CDR2 is SNTAGT. Trimming cost V 10 bases and J 4 bases; bases outside gene matches: 10. There are 13 residues in the CDR3.

The sample holds a few counts of this clone. The chain links TRBV19 to TRBJ2-1; a possible D gene is TRBD2 (6 bases). There are 15 residues in the CDR3. The ends were cut back, 4 bases at V and 3 bases at J, with 13 bases in the middle. Per germline, CDR1 LNHDA and CDR2 SQIVND (reference sequence). This CDR3 reads CASSSISGGYNEQFF. The CDR3 coding sequence is TGTGCCAGTAGTAGCATTAGCGGAGGCTACAATGAGCAGTTCTTC.

V and J are TRBV6-5 and TRBJ1-1, with 7 nucleotides matching TRBD1. The CDR3 has 13 residues. The trim removed 6 bases at V and 7 bases at J, leaving 8 bases unmatched. Germline CDR1 reads MNHEY; CDR2 reads SVGAGI. The CDR3 reads CASRKLGQYEAFF. The CDR3 coding sequence is TGTGCCAGCAGGAAATTGGGACAGTATGAAGCTTTCTTT.

This sequence joins TRBV6-1 and TRBJ1-5; maybe TRBD1 (5 bases). The V end was cut by 3 bases, the J end by 0 bases, with 12 bases between. Germline V CDR1 and CDR2: MNHNS, SASEGT. The CDR3 has 16 amino acids. CDR3 in amino acids: CASSDRGTYSNQPQHF. The CDR3 DNA reads TGTGCCAGCAGTGACCGGGGGACCTATAGCAATCAGCCCCAGCATTTT.

This sequence joins TRBV7-6 and TRBJ2-7; 10 nucleotides agree with TRBD2. V lost 2 bases and J lost 0; bases outside the gene matches: 4. Germline V gene lookup returns CDR1 SGHVS and CDR2 FNYEAQ. CDR3 length: 16 residues. CDR3 in DNA: TGTGCCAGCAGCTTATCTAGACTAGCGGGCTCCTACGAGCAGTACTTC. Its translation: CASSLSRLAGSYEQYF.

V and J are TRBV5-1 and TRBJ2-1, with 7 bases lining up with TRBD2. The CDR3 is 15 residues long. Germline lookup yields CDR1 SGHRS and CDR2 YFSETQ. J lost 9 bases, V lost 0 bases, and 9 bases had no gene match. CDR3 in DNA: TGCGCCAGCAGCTTGGTGGTAGCGGGTACGAGTGAGCAGTTCTTC. Translated: CASSLVVAGTSEQFF.

The gene calls are TRBV28 and TRBJ1-1; D is uncertain. Germline CDR1 reads MDHEN; CDR2 reads SYDVKM. CDR3 size: 15 residues. V was shortened by 2 bases and J by 6 bases, with 16 bases between the two germline ends. In nucleotides, the CDR3 is TGTGCCAGCAGTTTAACTCGTCCTAGTAGCGCTGAAGCTTTCTTT. Its translation: CASSLTRPSSAEAFF. The full variable domain, its missing parts supplied by reference TRBV28 and TRBJ1-1, is DVKVTQSSRYLVKRTGEKVFLECVQDMDHENMFWYRQDPGLGLRLIYFSYDVKMKEKGDIPEGYSVSREKKERFSLILESASTNQTSMYLCASSLTRPSSAEAFFGQGTRLTVV.

This clone was picked up a small number of times. This chain joins TRBV5-1 and TRBJ2-3; 9 bases agree with TRBD1. Germline V gene data show CDR1 as SGHRS and CDR2 as YFSETQ. V lost 0 bases and J lost 4; bases outside the gene matches: 6. The CDR3 is 16 residues long. Here the CDR3 reads CASSLEGQGLPDTQYF. As DNA, the CDR3 is TGCGCCAGCAGCTTGGAGGGACAGGGTTTGCCAGATACGCAGTATTTT.

This clone was picked up one time. The chain links TRBV2 to TRBJ2-6; no definite D call. Germline CDR1 and CDR2: SNHLY and FYNNEI. Trimming took 4 bases from V and 0 from J, leaving 4 bases between them. The CDR3 has 14 residues. For the CDR3, the DNA is TGTGCCAGCAGTGCGTCCTCTGGGGCCAACGTCCTGACTTTC. Residues: CASSASSGANVLTF.

This chain connects TRBV11-3 to TRBJ2-4; D is unresolved. This CDR3 has 16 amino acids. From germline, CDR1 is SGHNT and CDR2 YENEEA. V was clipped by 2 bases and J by 7 bases, with 18 bases between them. CDR3 sequence: CASSLPFSRTANIQYF. CDR3 sequence (DNA): TGTGCCAGCAGCTTACCTTTCTCGAGAACCGCGAACATTCAGTACTTC.

V and J are TRBV18 and TRBJ2-7; no clear D gene. CDR1 and CDR2 from the germline V gene are KGHSH and LQKENI. This CDR3 comprises 14 residues. V dropped 3 bases and J dropped 3 bases, with 12 bases sitting between them. The CDR3 DNA is TGTGCCAGCTCACCCCAATCAGATTACTACGAGCAGTACTTC. This translates into CASSPQSDYYEQYF.

The V call is TRBV7-2, the J call TRBJ2-3, with a weak D call TRBD2 (5 bases). This CDR3 is built from 15 residues. V was shortened by 2 bases and J by 2 bases, with 11 bases between the two germline ends. In germline, CDR1 is SGHTA, CDR2 FQGNSA. CDR3 loop: CASSLTRPVTDTQYF. CDR3 nucleotide sequence: TGTGCCAGCAGCTTAACTAGACCCGTCACAGATACGCAGTATTTT. Drawing the rest from reference TRBV7-2 and TRBJ2-3, the complete variable domain is GAGVSQSPSNKVTEKGKDVELRCDPISGHTALYWYRQSLGQGLEFLIYFQGNSAPDKSGLPSDRFSAERTGGSVSTLTIQRTQQEDSAVYLCASSLTRPVTDTQYFGPGTRLTVL.

The chain has TRBV6-2 or TRBV6-3 and TRBJ2-1; TRBD1 matches 12 bases. This CDR3 has 16 residues. Germline V CDR1 and CDR2: MNHEY, SVGEGT. V gave up 6 bases and J gave up 7 bases; unmatched junction bases: 10. The CDR3, as DNA: TGTGCCAGCAGCCCTGGCGGGACAGGGGGCAAAAATGAGCAGTTCTTC. Protein: CASSPGGTGGKNEQFF.

The chain couples TRBV4-1 to TRBJ2-3; 8 nucleotides align to TRBD2. Unmatched junction bases numbered 5, after V lost 2 bases and J lost 4 bases. In germline, CDR1 is MGHRA, CDR2 YSYEKL. CDR3 length: 15 residues. This CDR3 is CASSQLGLGSDTQYF. The CDR3 coding sequence is TGCGCCAGCAGCCAACTGGGACTAGGTTCAGATACGCAGTATTTT.

The CDR3 DNA is TGTGCCAGCAGCCAAGTTGTCATGAACACTGAAGCTTTCTTT. Translating gives CASSQVVMNTEAFF. The chain joins TRBV4-2 to TRBJ1-1, with D unresolved. V was shortened by 1 base and J by 0 bases, with 6 bases between the two germline ends. This CDR3 is built from 14 residues. Germline loops: CDR1 LGHNA, CDR2 YNFKEQ.

This sequence joins TRBV15 and TRBJ1-4; 7 bases agree with TRBD1. CDR3 length equals 16 residues. Looked up from germline, CDR1 is LNHNV and CDR2 is YYDKDF (reference sequence). The V and J ends lost 8 bases and 11 bases, in that order; junction bases with no gene match: 20. This CDR3 is CATGKRGGTVQLKLFF. In DNA, the CDR3 is TGTGCCACCGGGAAACGGGGTGGGACAGTCCAACTGAAACTGTTTTTT.

The chain couples TRBV4-3 to TRBJ2-1; D is uncertain. This CDR3 spans 14 amino acids. Germline-derived CDR1 and CDR2 are LGHNA and YSLEER. Deletions cut 1 base from V and 8 bases from J, with 12 bases between. CDR3 bases: TGCGCCAGCAGCCAAGGACCTGACGGGTATGAGCAGTTCTTC. Residues: CASSQGPDGYEQFF.

The chain uses TRBV19 and TRBJ2-3, with D possibly being TRBD1 (5 bases). Trimming removed 5 bases at V and 1 base at J, with 16 bases between. This CDR3 region has 16 residues. Germline V gene data show CDR1 as LNHDA and CDR2 as SQIVND (reference sequence). In nucleotides, the CDR3 is TGTGCCAGTAGTGGTCCCTGGGGCAGCGGCACAGATACGCAGTATTTT. Translated: CASSGPWGSGTDTQYF.

The chain has TRBV6-6 and TRBJ1-4; 9 bases agree with TRBD1. The V segment lost 5 bases and the J segment 3 bases; nucleotides outside the gene matches: 7. This CDR3 contains 16 residues. Per the germline V gene, CDR1 is MNHNY and CDR2 is SVGAGI (reference sequence). The CDR3 is CASSRQGVLANEKLFF. The CDR3 coding sequence is TGTGCCAGCAGTCGACAGGGGGTACTAGCTAATGAAAAACTGTTTTTT.

V gene TRBV14 combines with J gene TRBJ2-7, with D uncertain. This CDR3 is 13 amino acids long. V gave up 5 bases and J gave up 3 bases, with 11 bases separating them. Germline V lookup: CDR1 SGHDN, CDR2 FVKESK. Here the CDR3 DNA reads TGTGCCAGCAGCTCCTACCTGAACTACGAGCAGTACTTC. Its protein is CASSSYLNYEQYF.